This TCR beta chain appears in the sequencing data of a study of T-cell reconstitution after alpha-beta-depleted transplantation in children (dated by TCRdb to the mid-2010s). With respect to the entire study: Using TCR repertoire profiling, the study followed T-cell immune reconstitution in a quantitative way in children after TCRalphabeta/CD19-depleted allogeneic hematopoietic cell transplantation.

As regards this clonotype: The clone's antigen remains unknown. The sample holds no much larger clone one base away, and base qualities are not on file.

The library came from PCR. The run used an Illumina HiSeq 2500. TCR libraries were prepared with molecular barcoding, using unique molecular identifiers to normalize TCRbeta repertoire quantification. The public reads were reprocessed in TCRdb via fastp at Q25 and MiXCR, keeping in-frame beta chains. Records with the same CDR3 protein are collapsed into one entry carrying the most frequent genes and DNA. This sample lists hundreds of thousands of distinct CDR3 sequences; about an eighth were detected once. Roughly 4.5% of the sample belongs to the ten largest clones. From its cysteine to its phenylalanine, the CDR3 spans 15 amino acids. The sequence is cut down to CDR3 DNA, 45 bases in frame from base 1. CDR1 and CDR2 are read off the germline V gene (reference sequence) as SGHNT and YYREEE. V is shortened by 6 bases, J by 3 bases, and the region joining them spans 15 bases.

The sequence came from a human donor who donated a stem cell graft to a child with Fanconi anemia. This material consisted of PBMCs, taken from the stem cell graft. The chain couples TRBV5-4 to TRBJ2-2; TRBD1 is a weak D gene call, 6 bases matching. The nucleotide sequence reads TGTGCCAGCACCTTAGGGGGTCTGGACACCGGGGAGCTGTTTTTT. The encoded protein is CASTLGGLDTGELFF.